What follows describes a single TCR beta chain. The sample is drawn from a study of patients and donors after allogeneic stem cell transplantation. TCRdb redid the calling of the RT-PCR reads with MiXCR, one entry per CDR3 protein. The sample lists about 960,000 distinct CDR3 sequences, 15% to 20% occurring once. The CDR3 has 13 amino acids. Germline V CDR1 and CDR2: MNHEY, SMNVEV (reference sequence). V lost 10 bases, J lost 5 bases, and 14 bases lay in between. This chain connects TRBV27 to TRBJ1-4; no firm D call. The receptor was derived from a human donor who was either an allogeneic HSCT recipient or a stem cell or donor lymphocyte infusion donor (not recorded which). It is not recorded whose cells these are; they may come from a transplant donor. Material: blood, either unsorted or a sorted T cell fraction (not recorded which). For the CDR3, the DNA is TGTGCCACCAGAGCCCTCAGAAATGAAAAACTGTTTTTT. It is translated as CATRALRNEKLFF.